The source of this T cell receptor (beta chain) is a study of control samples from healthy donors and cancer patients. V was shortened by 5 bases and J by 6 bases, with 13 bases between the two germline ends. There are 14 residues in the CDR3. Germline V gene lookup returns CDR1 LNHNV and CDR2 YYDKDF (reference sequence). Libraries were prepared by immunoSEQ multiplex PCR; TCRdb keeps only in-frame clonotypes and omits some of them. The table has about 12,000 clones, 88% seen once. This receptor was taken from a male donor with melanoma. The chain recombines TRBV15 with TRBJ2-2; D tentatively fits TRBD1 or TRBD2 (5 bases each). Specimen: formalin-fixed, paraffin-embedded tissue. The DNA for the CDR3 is TGTGCCACCAGCTATGAACGGGGCGCCGGGGAGCTGTTTTTT. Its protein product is CATSYERGAGELFF.